This T cell receptor beta chain derives from a study of blood T cell repertoires in COVID-19. In the study overall: Sources were T cells, B-cell-depleted T cells, or PBMCs; the material itself was cDNA or gDNA.

Original methodology: It was from reference gene primer amplification that nucleated cell counts were estimated. Clones were read by immunoSEQ multiplex PCR, and TCRdb kept only the in-frame ones, dropping some. That table is the source of V, J and clone size, and D and trimming were worked out from the DNA. The sample has some 100,000 clones; around nine tenths are singletons. The table lists this clone with a count of one. V was clipped by 4 bases and J by 9 bases, with 22 bases between them. Germline CDR1 reads GTSNPN; CDR2 reads SVGIG (reference sequence). The CDR3 consists of 16 residues. This clonotype was sampled from a man between 50 and 59 years old with COVID-19, enrolled during active disease. The V and J genes are TRBV30 and TRBJ1-6; no reliable D call. Sequenced sample: peripheral blood. The CDR3 is CAWIPFRGREVSPLHF. CDR3 nucleotides: TGTGCCTGGATTCCCTTTCGAGGGCGGGAAGTTTCACCCCTCCACTTT. Filled out from reference TRBV30 and TRBJ1-6, the complete variable domain reads SQTIHQWPATLVQPVGSPLSLECTVEGTSNPNLYWYRQAAGRGLQLLFYSVGIGQISSEVPQNLSASRPQDRQFILSSKKLLLSDSGFYLCAWIPFRGREVSPLHFGNGTRLTVT.